The 32 T cell receptor beta chains reported below all come from one sample, sequenced in a study of shared T cell receptors in the human thymus. The repertoire was sequenced with immunoSEQ multiplex PCR; TCRdb's copy has only in-frame clones and lacks some. The sample includes 500,000 to 750,000 clones, approximately 87% seen only once; the top ten take 0.0095% to 0.013%. These data also formed part of another study, on human thymus T cells.

Sequencing input: thymocytes. The origin of the receptors is a boy in the first two years of life with a congenital heart defect.

This rearrangement joins TRBV18 to TRBJ2-3; D might be TRBD2 (6 bases). The CDR3 runs to 15 residues. CDR1 and CDR2 (germline): KGHSH, LQKENI. Trimming took off 6 bases at V and 3 bases at J, with 16 bases between the two ends. As DNA, the CDR3 is TGTGCCAGCTCCCCCCTGGGGGGTGGGACAGATACGCAGTATTTT. It yields the protein CASSPLGGGTDTQYF.

The J gene is TRBJ2-7, the V gene TRBV5-8; possible D gene TRBD2, 6 bases. Germline assignment: CDR1 SGHTS and CDR2 YDEGEE. The germline V and J ends were trimmed by 3 bases and 1 base, with 14 bases remaining between them. The CDR3 has 15 amino acids. CDR3 sequence: CASSSPGTGSYEQYF. CDR3 sequence (DNA): TGTGCCAGCAGCTCCCCCGGGACTGGGTCCTACGAGCAGTACTTC.

This rearrangement joins TRBV21-1 to TRBJ2-1; the D call of TRBD1 is as the table states it, not checked on the DNA. TRBV21-1 is a pseudogene locus. This CDR3 is 13 amino acids long. The CDR3 DNA sequence: TGTGCCAGCGGGTGGGGACAGTACAATGAGCAGTTCTTC. Its translation: CASGWGQYNEQFF.

The rearrangement uses TRBV10-1 and TRBJ2-7; no reliable D call. This CDR3 contains 11 residues. Germline V gives CDR1 WNHNN, CDR2 SYGVQD (reference sequence). V was trimmed by 7 bases and J by 3 bases, leaving 7 bases between them. CDR3 loop: CASITYYEQYF. The CDR3 region has the DNA TGCGCCAGCATCACCTACTACGAGCAGTACTTC.

V gene TRBV6-1 combines with J gene TRBJ1-2; D possibly corresponds to TRBD1 (5 bases). The CDR3 runs to 17 residues. CDR1 MNHNS and CDR2 SASEGT come from the germline V gene. V was shortened by 0 bases and J by 4 bases, with 18 bases between the two germline ends. CDR3 DNA: TGTGCCAGCAGTGAAGCGCTGGGGGGTTGGGACTCCTATGGCTACACCTTC. Its protein product is CASSEALGGWDSYGYTF.

The CDR3: CSVPGWPNYNEQFF. The CDR3 region has the DNA TGCAGCGTGCCAGGCTGGCCCAACTACAATGAGCAGTTCTTC. The V gene is TRBV29-1, the J gene TRBJ2-1; D not certain. There are 14 residues in the CDR3. Germline V CDR1 and CDR2: SQVTM, ANQGSEA. V was trimmed by 6 bases and J by 3 bases, leaving 15 bases between them.

The CDR3 bases are TGTGCCAGCAGCTTAGGTTTTGGGTCAGGGGGCCCCTTGGAGCAGTACTTC. It codes for CASSLGFGSGGPLEQYF. The rearrangement uses TRBV7-8 and TRBJ2-7; TRBD1 matches 8 bases. V was clipped by 1 base and J by 7 bases; unmatched bases: 15. Germline CDR1 is SGHVS and CDR2 is FQNEAQ. The CDR3 totals 17 residues.

The gene calls are TRBV5-1 and TRBJ2-1; D ambiguous. Germline CDR1 reads SGHRS; CDR2 reads YFSETQ. The ends were cut back, 5 bases at V and 6 bases at J, with 12 bases in the middle. The CDR3 contains 13 residues. The CDR3 sequence: CASRRKETNEQFF. In nucleotides, the CDR3 is TGCGCCAGCAGGCGGAAGGAAACCAATGAGCAGTTCTTC.

The chain recombines TRBV12-5 with TRBJ2-7, with a tentative D call TRBD1 (6 bases). Germline CDR1 and CDR2: LGHNT and FRNRAP. The V end was cut by 5 bases, the J end by 0 bases, with 14 bases between. The CDR3 contains 15 residues. The CDR3 nucleotides are TGTGCTAGTGGTCTCGGGACACCGAGCTCCTACGAGCAGTACTTC. Protein sequence: CASGLGTPSSYEQYF. The full variable domain, in which reference TRBV12-5 and TRBJ2-7 provide the parts outside the CDR3, is DARVTQTPRHKVTEMGQEVTMRCQPILGHNTVFWYRQTMMQGLELLAYFRNRAPLDDSGMPKDRFSAEMPDATLATLKIQPSEPRDSAVYFCASGLGTPSSYEQYFGPGTRLTVT.

Note on this clone: One junction end disagrees with the germline gene, perhaps due to a read error. The gene calls are TRBV7-9 and TRBJ2-3, with 8 bases lining up with TRBD1. This CDR3 is 18 amino acids long. Germline V gives CDR1 SEHNR, CDR2 FQNEAQ (reference sequence). CDR3 in amino acids: CAGRRDRPGQVFTDTQYF. The CDR3 nucleotides are TGTGCCGGCAGGCGGGACAGACCGGGACAGGTGTTCACAGATACGCAGTATTTT.

In this sample, this clone turned up once. The chain recombines TRBV4-1 with TRBJ2-1, with D perhaps matching TRBD1 (6 bases). V was trimmed by 4 bases and J by 6 bases, leaving 10 bases between them. The germline V gene encodes CDR1 MGHRA and CDR2 YSYEKL. This CDR3 region has 13 residues. This CDR3 reads CASSPTGFNEQFF. Written as DNA, the CDR3 is TGCGCCAGCAGCCCTACAGGGTTCAATGAGCAGTTCTTC.

The chain has TRBV6-4 and TRBJ2-7, with D unresolved. Germline V gene lookup returns CDR1 MRHNA and CDR2 SNTAGT. This CDR3 has 14 amino acids. The V end was cut by 0 bases, the J end by 0 bases, with 6 bases between. CDR3 bases: TGTGCCAGCAGTGACTCCCACAACTCCTACGAGCAGTACTTC. It encodes CASSDSHNSYEQYF.

This clone was recorded once. The chain employs TRBV14 and TRBJ2-1; maybe TRBD1 (5 bases). CDR3 length equals 17 residues. Germline V gene sequence: CDR1 SGHDN, CDR2 FVKESK. V lost 0 bases and J lost 6, with 18 bases in between. The CDR3, as DNA: TGTGCCAGCAGCCAAGATCCCCCTTTGGGGCCACCCAATGAGCAGTTCTTC. Amino acids: CASSQDPPLGPPNEQFF.

The chain recombines TRBV29-1 with TRBJ1-5; 11 nucleotides align to TRBD1. V gave up 6 bases and J gave up 5 bases; unmatched junction bases: 3. The length of the CDR3 is 13 residues. From germline, CDR1 is SQVTM and CDR2 ANQGSEA. Here the CDR3 reads CSVGTGGHQPQHF. The CDR3 nucleotides are TGCAGCGTCGGGACAGGGGGTCATCAGCCCCAGCATTTT.

This chain connects TRBV27 to TRBJ2-6, with 12 bases aligning to TRBD2. Trimming removed 5 bases from V and 2 bases from J; junction bases left unmatched: 13. Germline V gene lookup returns CDR1 MNHEY and CDR2 SMNVEV (reference sequence). CDR3 length equals 20 residues. CDR3: CASSEQSTSGGPPGANVLTF. In DNA form, the CDR3 reads TGTGCCAGCAGTGAGCAGTCGACTAGCGGGGGACCTCCTGGGGCCAACGTCCTGACTTTC.

V gene TRBV5-1 combines with J gene TRBJ2-1; 10 bases fit TRBD2. Unmatched junction bases numbered 5, after V lost 4 bases and J lost 4 bases. Germline CDR1 is SGHRS and CDR2 is YFSETQ. This CDR3 contains 15 residues. As DNA, the CDR3 is TGCGCCAGCAGCCTCGGGACTAGCGCTTACAATGAGCAGTTCTTC. This translates into CASSLGTSAYNEQFF.

The genes are TRBV11-2 and TRBJ2-5; 7 bases are shared with TRBD1. V lost 3 bases and J lost 5; bases outside the gene matches: 9. The length of the CDR3 is 15 residues. Germline loops: CDR1 SGHAT, CDR2 FQNNGV. The CDR3 loop is CASSFFGGRGETQYF. The CDR3 DNA reads TGTGCCAGCAGCTTTTTTGGTGGCAGGGGGGAGACCCAGTACTTC.

This sequence joins TRBV6-5 and TRBJ2-1; D possibly corresponds to TRBD1 (5 bases). CDR1 and CDR2 (germline): MNHEY, SVGAGI. Trimming took off 5 bases at V and 4 bases at J, with 12 bases between the two ends. This CDR3 has 14 amino acids. The CDR3 DNA follows: TGTGCCAGCAGTACCTCGGACAAATACAATGAGCAGTTCTTC. It translates to CASSTSDKYNEQFF.

A few counts support this clone. The rearrangement links TRBV11-2 to TRBJ2-7; 14 bases are shared with TRBD2. The CDR3 totals 16 residues. V gave up 1 base and J gave up 4 bases; unmatched junction bases: 3. CDR1 is SGHAT and CDR2 is FQNNGV in the germline V gene. The CDR3 loop is CASSLGGTSGRYEQYF. CDR3 bases: TGTGCCAGCAGCTTAGGCGGGACTAGCGGGAGATACGAGCAGTACTTC.

The chain links TRBV27 to TRBJ1-4; D gene unclear. Germline CDR1 is MNHEY and CDR2 is SMNVEV (reference sequence). The CDR3 covers 14 residues. Deletions cut 5 bases from V and 8 bases from J, with 15 bases between. DNA of the CDR3: TGTGCCAGCAGTCCCCGTGGAGACCGGGAAAAACTGTTTTTT. Encoded protein: CASSPRGDREKLFF.

This clone was found a few times. The chain links TRBV4-1 to TRBJ2-1; 8 nucleotides agree with TRBD2. The length of the CDR3 is 16 residues. With 1 base clipped from V and 7 bases from J, the junction kept 9 bases outside the gene matches. Germline CDR1 MGHRA, CDR2 YSYEKL. The CDR3 here is CASSQGSGTSLNEQFF. The CDR3 region has the DNA TGCGCCAGCAGCCAAGGATCCGGGACTAGTCTGAATGAGCAGTTCTTC.

The CDR3, as DNA: TGTGCCAGCAGTTTGGACACGGTTCAAGAGACCCAGTACTTC. Translation gives CASSLDTVQETQYF. The chain employs TRBV28 and TRBJ2-5, with a possible D match to TRBD1 (5 bases). Per germline, CDR1 MDHEN and CDR2 SYDVKM. V was shortened by 3 bases and J by 2 bases, with 10 bases between the two germline ends. This CDR3 region has 14 residues. Supplemented by reference TRBV28 and TRBJ2-5, the full variable domain reads DVKVTQSSRYLVKRTGEKVFLECVQDMDHENMFWYRQDPGLGLRLIYFSYDVKMKEKGDIPEGYSVSREKKERFSLILESASTNQTSMYLCASSLDTVQETQYFGPGTRLLVL.

The rearrangement joins TRBV6-5 to TRBJ1-4; 9 bases align to TRBD1. J was trimmed by 8 bases and V by 6 bases; bases with no gene match: 10. Germline loops: CDR1 MNHEY, CDR2 SVGAGI. This CDR3 has 15 amino acids. CDR3 sequence: CASRGGDRDEEKLFF. Written as DNA, the CDR3 is TGTGCCAGCAGAGGGGGGGACAGGGATGAAGAAAAACTGTTTTTT.

The chain recombines TRBV7-2 with TRBJ1-3; D remains unclear. The germline CDR1 and CDR2 sequences are SGHTA and FQGNSA. The CDR3 is 15 amino acids. V lost 1 base and J 1 base, leaving 8 bases between the germline ends. The CDR3 DNA sequence: TGTGCCAGCAGCTTAGATGCGGGGTCTGGAAACACCATATATTTT. Amino acids: CASSLDAGSGNTIYF.

This chain joins TRBV7-9 and TRBJ2-1, with 13 bases lining up with TRBD2. CDR3 length: 16 residues. V trimming: 6 bases; J trimming: 8 bases; junction bases outside the gene matches: 10. CDR1 is SEHNR and CDR2 is FQNEAQ in the germline V gene (reference sequence). CDR3 amino acids: CASRRPGLAGPDEQFF. CDR3 nucleotide sequence: TGTGCCAGCAGACGGCCGGGACTAGCGGGGCCAGATGAGCAGTTCTTC.

The J gene is TRBJ2-7, the V gene TRBV7-2, with D possibly matching TRBD1 (5 bases). Trimming removed 6 bases at V and 7 bases at J, with 19 bases between. This CDR3 spans 14 amino acids. CDR1 SGHTA and CDR2 FQGNSA come from the germline V gene. The CDR3 DNA follows: TGTGCCAGCAGACACCCCTCGGTAGCAGGGGAGCAGTACTTC. As protein: CASRHPSVAGEQYF.

The sample holds one count of this clone. The chain joins TRBV12-5 to TRBJ2-1; 11 bases agree with TRBD2. V gave up 4 bases and J gave up 10 bases; unmatched junction bases: 18. This CDR3 spans 18 amino acids. Germline CDR1 LGHNT, CDR2 FRNRAP. DNA for the CDR3: TGTGCTAGTGGTTCAGGGACGGGAGCTGGGACTAGCGGCGAGGAGCAGTTCTTC. It codes for CASGSGTGAGTSGEEQFF.

This chain connects TRBV20-1 to TRBJ2-1; no reliable D call. Trimming shortened V by 2 bases and J by 11 bases, and 7 bases separated the two germline ends. The CDR3 extends over 10 amino acids. Germline lookup yields CDR1 DFQATT and CDR2 SNEGSKA (reference sequence). This chain's CDR3 is CSARNEKQFF. For the CDR3, the DNA is TGCAGTGCTAGAAACGAGAAGCAGTTCTTC.

This clone was found once. This chain joins TRBV9 and TRBJ1-3; D perhaps matches TRBD1 (6 bases). V lost 0 bases and J 2 bases, leaving 15 bases between the germline ends. The germline V gene encodes CDR1 SGDLS and CDR2 YYNGEE. The CDR3 covers 17 residues. CDR3 coding DNA: TGTGCCAGCAGCGTAGTTGCAGGGGACCCTACTGGAAACACCATATATTTT. It codes for CASSVVAGDPTGNTIYF.

The chain combines TRBV6-1 with TRBJ2-7; D ambiguous. V lost 8 bases to trimming and J lost 5 bases, with 16 bases between them. The length of the CDR3 is 13 residues. From germline, CDR1 is MNHNS and CDR2 SASEGT. In DNA form, the CDR3 reads TGTGCCAGCGCCCCTGATCGACTCCACGAGCAGTACTTC. Translating gives CASAPDRLHEQYF.

The rearrangement uses TRBV4-2 and TRBJ1-5; 8 nucleotides line up with TRBD1. This CDR3 is 15 amino acids long. The germline V gene encodes CDR1 LGHNA and CDR2 YNFKEQ. Trimming cost V 0 bases and J 7 bases; bases outside gene matches: 5. The CDR3 coding sequence is TGTGCCAGCAGCCAAGAGGACAGGGAGAGACAGCCCCAGCATTTT. It is translated as CASSQEDRERQPQHF.

The V gene is TRBV4-2, the J gene TRBJ2-7, with TRBD2 matching over 11 bases. Trimming took 4 bases from V and 5 from J; bases not matched to a gene: 19. The CDR3 length is 19 residues. Germline V gives CDR1 LGHNA, CDR2 YNFKEQ. The chain's CDR3 is CASSPGTFPQTSGNHEQYF. The CDR3 DNA is TGTGCCAGCAGCCCAGGGACCTTCCCCCAGACTAGCGGGAACCACGAGCAGTACTTC.